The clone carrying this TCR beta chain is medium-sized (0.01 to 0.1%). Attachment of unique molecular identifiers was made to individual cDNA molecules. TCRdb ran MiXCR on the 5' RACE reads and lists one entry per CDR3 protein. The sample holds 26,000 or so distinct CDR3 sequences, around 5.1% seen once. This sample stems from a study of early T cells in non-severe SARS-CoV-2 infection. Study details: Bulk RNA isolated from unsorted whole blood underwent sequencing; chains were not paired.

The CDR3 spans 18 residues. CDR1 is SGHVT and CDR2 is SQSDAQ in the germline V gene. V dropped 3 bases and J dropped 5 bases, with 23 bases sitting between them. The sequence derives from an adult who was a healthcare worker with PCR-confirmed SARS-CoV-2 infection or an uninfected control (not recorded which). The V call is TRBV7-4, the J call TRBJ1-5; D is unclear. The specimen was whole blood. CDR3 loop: CASSFPQAGVRADQPQHF. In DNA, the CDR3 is TGTGCCAGCAGCTTCCCCCAGGCGGGTGTAAGGGCAGATCAGCCCCAGCATTTT.